This entry features one T cell receptor (beta chain) sequence. The antigen is not known. The sample comes from a study of cytomegalovirus exposure and HLA in healthy donors. General study points: Later, an analysis found that common viral pathogens appeared to be linked with several of the most significant clusters.

V was shortened by 2 bases and J by 2 bases, with 12 bases between the two germline ends. The CDR3 is 16 amino acids. CDR1 SGHTA and CDR2 FQGNSA come from the germline V gene. PCR amplification relied on 60 Vbeta primers (plus 13 Jbeta primers). The protocol was immunoSEQ multiplex PCR, while the TCRdb copy is restricted to in-frame clones and leaves out a portion. The profile shows under 200,000 clones, 70% to 90% of them singletons. Sequenced input: PBMCs. The TCR was taken from a man aged 30 to 45 in good health and CMV-seropositive. The chain links TRBV7-2 to TRBJ2-2; D perhaps matches TRBD2 (6 bases). This chain's CDR3 is CASSLPLAENTGELFF. DNA for the CDR3: TGTGCCAGCAGCTTACCACTAGCCGAAAACACCGGGGAGCTGTTTTTT.